What follows are 8 T cell receptor beta chains derived from one specimen sequenced in a study of T cell responses to AZD1222 COVID-19 vaccine. Produced via immunoSEQ multiplex PCR; TCRdb's table is partial and in-frame only. The table records approximately 98,000 clones, just over 85% of them present only once. The sample in question was peripheral blood, obtained on day 0 of AZD1222 vaccination. The receptors were sampled from an adult in good health.

The chain is built from TRBV19 and TRBJ1-2; D is unclear. V was pared by 4 bases and J by 4 bases, with 13 bases between. The germline CDR1 and CDR2 sequences are LNHDA and SQIVND (reference sequence). This CDR3 has 14 amino acids. As DNA, the CDR3 is TGTGCCAGTAGTAATCTCCTCGAAGCCTATGGCTACACCTTC. It encodes CASSNLLEAYGYTF.

The J gene is TRBJ2-5, the V gene TRBV5-1, with a possible D match to TRBD2 (6 bases). The CDR3 covers 14 residues. V shed 2 bases and J shed 5 bases, with 13 bases lying between them. Germline V lookup: CDR1 SGHRS, CDR2 YFSETQ. The CDR3 protein is CASSFNPGVETQYF. The DNA for the CDR3 is TGCGCCAGCAGCTTCAACCCGGGAGTTGAGACCCAGTACTTC.

The rearrangement links TRBV10-1 to TRBJ2-7, with D possibly TRBD2 on 5 matching bases. Germline CDR1 and CDR2: WNHNN and SYGVQD (reference sequence). The CDR3 consists of 13 residues. V lost 6 bases, J lost 3 bases, and 12 bases lay in between. CDR3 protein: CASSPQLDYEQYF. The CDR3 DNA reads TGCGCCAGCAGCCCCCAACTAGACTACGAGCAGTACTTC.

V and J are TRBV5-1 and TRBJ1-2; D uncertain. With 4 bases removed from V and 2 bases from J, the gap between germline ends came to 9 bases. Per germline, CDR1 SGHRS and CDR2 YFSETQ. The CDR3 consists of 13 residues. The chain's CDR3 is CASSVGQNYGYTF. The CDR3 DNA is TGCGCCAGCAGCGTCGGCCAGAACTATGGCTACACCTTC.

The V call is TRBV19, the J call TRBJ2-6, with 8 positions matching TRBD1. The V gene end was trimmed by 8 bases and the J gene end by 6 bases; junction bases not matched to a gene: 12. The CDR3 is 16 amino acids. Germline V CDR1 and CDR2: LNHDA, SQIVND (reference sequence). CDR3 region: CASGKDRDESANVLTF. Written as DNA, the CDR3 is TGTGCCAGTGGAAAGGACAGGGACGAATCGGCCAACGTCCTGACTTTC. Based on the CDR3 plus reference TRBV19 and TRBJ2-6, the full variable domain is DGGITQSPKYLFRKEGQNVTLSCEQNLNHDAMYWYRQDPGQGLRLIYYSQIVNDFQKGDIAEGYSVSREKKESFPLTVTSAQKNPTAFYLCASGKDRDESANVLTFGAGSRLTVL.

The rearrangement links TRBV3-1 (or the pseudogene TRBV3-2) to TRBJ2-5, with D perhaps assigned TRBD1 or TRBD2 (6 bases each). The CDR3 is 13 amino acids. CDR1 is LGHDT and CDR2 is YNNKEL in the germline V gene (reference sequence). V shed 5 bases and J shed 4 bases, with 11 bases lying between them. CDR3 region: CASSSSGAETQYF. The CDR3 DNA sequence: TGTGCCAGCAGCTCATCGGGGGCAGAGACCCAGTACTTC.

The rearrangement joins TRBV29-1 to TRBJ1-1, with 9 bases matching TRBD1. J was trimmed by 5 bases and V by 2 bases; bases with no gene match: 3. The germline CDR1 and CDR2 sequences are SQVTM and ANQGSEA. CDR3 length: 13 residues. In DNA, the CDR3 is TGCAGCGTTGAATCGGACAGGGGTACTGAAGCTTTCTTT. Its protein is CSVESDRGTEAFF.

The chain carries TRBV7-2 and TRBJ1-2, with a possible D match to TRBD1 (6 bases). The CDR3 runs 15 residues. Trimming removed 8 bases from V and 0 bases from J, with 16 bases in between. The germline V gene has CDR1 SGHTA and CDR2 FQGNSA. CDR3 nucleotides: TGTGCCAGCGCCCCTCGCGAGGGGGCTAACTATGGCTACACCTTC. It encodes CASAPREGANYGYTF.